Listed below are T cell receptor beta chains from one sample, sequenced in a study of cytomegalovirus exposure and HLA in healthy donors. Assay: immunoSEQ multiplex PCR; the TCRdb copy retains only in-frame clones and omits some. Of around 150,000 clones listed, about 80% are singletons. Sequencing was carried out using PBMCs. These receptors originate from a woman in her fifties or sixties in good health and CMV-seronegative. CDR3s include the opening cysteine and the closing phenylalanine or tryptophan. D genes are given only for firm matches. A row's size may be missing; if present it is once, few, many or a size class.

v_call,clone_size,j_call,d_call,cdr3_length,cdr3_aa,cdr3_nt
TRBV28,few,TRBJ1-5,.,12,CASRLGLKPQHF,TGTGCCAGCAGATTAGGACTAAAGCCCCAGCATTTT
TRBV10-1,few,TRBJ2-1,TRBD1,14,CASSLDREYNEQFF,TGCGCCAGCAGCTTAGACAGGGAATACAATGAGCAGTTCTTC
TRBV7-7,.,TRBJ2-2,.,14,CASSLAWGAGELFF,TGTGCTAGCAGCTTAGCGTGGGGAGCCGGGGAGCTGTTTTTT
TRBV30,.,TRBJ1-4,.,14,CATGMGGTNEKLFF,TGTGCCACTGGAATGGGGGGTACTAATGAAAAACTGTTTTTT
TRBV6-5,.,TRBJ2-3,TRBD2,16,CASSSSLAASTDTQYF,TGTGCCAGCAGTTCATCTCTAGCGGCTAGCACAGATACGCAGTATTTT
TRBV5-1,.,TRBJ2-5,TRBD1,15,CASSLVRTGQETQYF,TGCGCCAGCAGCTTGGTTCGGACAGGGCAAGAGACCCAGTACTTC
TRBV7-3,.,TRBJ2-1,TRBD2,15,CASGRGKGGYNEQFF,TGTGCCAGCGGTCGTGGTAAGGGAGGGTACAATGAGCAGTTCTTC
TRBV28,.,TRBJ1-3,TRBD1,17,CASSLTSVTGGRDTIYF,TGTGCCAGCAGTTTAACTTCGGTTACAGGGGGTAGGGACACCATATATTTT
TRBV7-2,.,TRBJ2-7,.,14,CASSLSSGIYEQYF,TGTGCCAGCAGCTTAAGCAGCGGCATCTACGAGCAGTACTTC
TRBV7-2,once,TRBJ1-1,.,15,CASSFGGTMNTEAFF,TGTGCCAGCAGCTTCGGGGGGACCATGAACACTGAAGCTTTCTTT
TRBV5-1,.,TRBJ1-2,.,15,CASSLGHAQNYGYTF,TGCGCCAGCAGCTTGGGACATGCCCAGAACTATGGCTACACCTTC
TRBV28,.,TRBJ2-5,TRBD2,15,CASSFPGLAGETQYF,TGTGCCAGCAGTTTCCCGGGACTAGCGGGAGAGACCCAGTACTTC
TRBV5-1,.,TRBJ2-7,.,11,CASSTDHEQYF,TGCGCCAGCAGCACAGACCACGAGCAGTACTTC
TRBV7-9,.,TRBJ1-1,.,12,CSSSLSNTEAFF,TGTTCCAGCAGCTTGAGCAACACTGAAGCTTTCTTT
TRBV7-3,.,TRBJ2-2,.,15,CASSRGGLGTGELFF,TGTGCCAGCAGCCGGGGAGGTTTGGGCACCGGGGAGCTGTTTTTT
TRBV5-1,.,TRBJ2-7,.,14,CASSLKLSGYEQYF,TGCGCCAGCAGCTTGAAACTCTCGGGGTACGAGCAGTACTTC
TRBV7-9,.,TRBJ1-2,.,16,CASSLAKGGPNYGYTF,TGTGCCAGCAGCTTAGCTAAAGGTGGGCCTAACTATGGCTACACCTTC
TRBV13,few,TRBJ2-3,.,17,CASSASGWRGSTDTQYF,TGTGCCAGCAGCGCGTCCGGCTGGAGGGGTAGCACAGATACGCAGTATTTT
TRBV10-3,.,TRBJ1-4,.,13,CAISESVSEKLFF,TGTGCCATCAGTGAGTCGGTCAGTGAAAAACTGTTTTTT
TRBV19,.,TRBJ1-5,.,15,CASSIDPWTNQPQHF,TGTGCCAGTAGTATAGATCCTTGGACAAATCAGCCCCAGCATTTT
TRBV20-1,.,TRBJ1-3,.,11,CSVRGANTIYF,TGCAGTGTCCGGGGAGCAAACACCATATATTTT
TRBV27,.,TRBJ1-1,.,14,CASRIDRPNTEAFF,TGTGCCAGCCGAATCGACAGGCCGAACACTGAAGCTTTCTTT
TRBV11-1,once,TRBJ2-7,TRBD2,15,CASSLPSGFSYEQYF,TGTGCCAGCAGCTTACCTAGCGGCTTCTCCTACGAGCAGTACTTC
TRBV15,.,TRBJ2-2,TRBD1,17,CATSYHGQGGSRGELFF,TGTGCCACCAGCTATCATGGACAGGGCGGATCGCGAGGGGAGCTGTTTTTT
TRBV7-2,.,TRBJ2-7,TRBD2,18,CASSLAEPSGASSYEQYF,TGTGCCAGCAGCTTAGCCGAGCCTAGCGGGGCGAGCTCCTACGAGCAGTACTTC
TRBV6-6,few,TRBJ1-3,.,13,CASTVPGGNTIYF,TGTGCCAGTACTGTCCCGGGAGGAAACACCATATATTTT
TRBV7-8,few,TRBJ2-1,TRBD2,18,CASSQGGVAGVRRNEQFF,TGTGCCAGCAGCCAAGGAGGAGTAGCGGGAGTTAGGCGGAATGAGCAGTTCTTC
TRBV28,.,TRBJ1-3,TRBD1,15,CASSSTGQGSNTIYF,TGTGCCAGCAGTTCAACGGGACAGGGGAGCAACACCATATATTTT
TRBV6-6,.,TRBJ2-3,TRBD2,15,CASSYPGTSGDTQYF,TGTGCCAGCAGTTACCCCGGGACTAGCGGAGATACGCAGTATTTT
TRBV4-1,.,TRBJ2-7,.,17,CASSQEPDSKISYEQYF,TGCGCCAGCAGCCAAGAGCCAGACTCGAAGATCTCCTACGAGCAGTACTTC
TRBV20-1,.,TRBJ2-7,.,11,CSATEGDEQYF,TGCAGTGCTACTGAGGGGGACGAGCAGTACTTC
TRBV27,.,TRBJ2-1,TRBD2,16,CASSSRLAGAYNEQFF,TGTGCCAGCAGTTCGCGACTAGCGGGGGCCTACAATGAGCAGTTCTTC
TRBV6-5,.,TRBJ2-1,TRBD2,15,CASTLLAGAYNEQFF,TGTGCCAGCACTCTACTAGCGGGAGCCTACAATGAGCAGTTCTTC
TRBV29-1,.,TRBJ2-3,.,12,CSFTEGTDTQYF,TGCAGCTTCACGGAGGGCACAGATACGCAGTATTTT
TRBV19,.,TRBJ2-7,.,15,CASSIVFFGTYEQYF,TGTGCCAGTAGTATAGTTTTTTTCGGGACCTACGAGCAGTACTTC
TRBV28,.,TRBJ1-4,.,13,CASSTGTYEKLFF,TGTGCCAGCAGCACCGGGACTTATGAAAAACTGTTTTTT
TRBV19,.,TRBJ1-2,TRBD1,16,CASSIGWDRTNYGYTF,TGTGCCAGTAGTATAGGCTGGGACAGAACTAACTATGGCTACACCTTC
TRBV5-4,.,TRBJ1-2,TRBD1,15,CASSLDRGLNYGYTF,TGTGCCAGCAGCTTAGACAGGGGTCTTAACTATGGCTACACCTTC
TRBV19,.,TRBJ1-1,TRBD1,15,CASSTGQTMNTEAFF,TGTGCCAGTAGTACGGGACAGACCATGAACACTGAAGCTTTCTTT
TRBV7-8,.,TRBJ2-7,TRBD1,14,CASSPQTGVYEQYF,TGTGCCAGCAGCCCACAGACAGGGGTCTACGAGCAGTACTTC
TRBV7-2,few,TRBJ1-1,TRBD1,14,CASRVERGHTEAFF,TGTGCCAGCAGAGTAGAAAGGGGGCACACTGAAGCTTTCTTT
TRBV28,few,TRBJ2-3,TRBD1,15,CASSQTGVSTDTQYF,TGTGCCAGCAGTCAGACAGGGGTCAGCACAGATACGCAGTATTTT
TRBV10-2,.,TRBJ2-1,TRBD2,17,CASSEPSGGGGLSEQFF,TGCGCCAGCAGTGAGCCTAGCGGGGGCGGGGGGTTGAGTGAGCAGTTCTTC
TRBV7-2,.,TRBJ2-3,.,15,CASSPYHSSTDTQYF,TGTGCCAGCAGCCCATACCACTCAAGCACAGATACGCAGTATTTT
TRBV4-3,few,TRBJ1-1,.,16,CASSQDGHRRYTEAFF,TGCGCCAGCAGCCAAGATGGCCACAGGAGATACACTGAAGCTTTCTTT
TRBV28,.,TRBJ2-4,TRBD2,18,CASSGGLAGGLAKNIQYF,TGTGCCAGCAGTGGGGGACTAGCGGGAGGGCTGGCCAAAAACATTCAGTACTTC
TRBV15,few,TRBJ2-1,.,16,CATSPGPWGGLNEQFF,TGTGCCACCAGTCCGGGCCCGTGGGGGGGCCTAAATGAGCAGTTCTTC
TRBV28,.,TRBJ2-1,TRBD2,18,CASSFITSGTSDYNEQFF,TGTGCCAGCAGTTTCATAACCTCCGGGACTAGCGACTACAATGAGCAGTTCTTC
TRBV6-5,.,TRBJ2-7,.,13,CASSFYRGGEQYF,TGTGCCAGCAGTTTTTACAGGGGAGGTGAGCAGTACTTC
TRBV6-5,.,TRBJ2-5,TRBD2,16,CASSYGRGARRETQYF,TGTGCCAGCAGTTACGGGCGGGGGGCAAGGCGGGAGACCCAGTACTTC
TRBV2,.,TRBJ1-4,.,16,CASKKTGPGANEKLFF,TGTGCCAGCAAAAAAACTGGGCCAGGGGCTAATGAAAAACTGTTTTTT